The rows below give T cell receptor beta chains drawn from one sample of a study of T cell responses to AZD1222 COVID-19 vaccine. Using immunoSEQ multiplex PCR, the repertoire was profiled, and TCRdb retains in-frame clones only, with some absent. The sample includes approximately 220,000 clones, just over 90% of them seen just once. The source material was peripheral blood, sampled on day 0 of MenACWY control vaccination. The receptors stem from an adult in good health. Each CDR3 is given without its conserved first and last residue. The D gene is left open where the match is weak. Part of the rows lack a size; the others show once, few, many or a class for expanded clones.

CDR3aa: ASSPQGVGYTSPLH
v_gene: TRBV9
d_gene: -
abundance: -

CDR3aa: ATSPEGYNQPQH
v_gene: TRBV24-1
d_gene: -
abundance: -

CDR3aa: ASSRLQGGGEAF
v_gene: TRBV18
d_gene: TRBD1
abundance: -

CDR3aa: ASSLAQGSSYNEQF
v_gene: TRBV7-9
d_gene: -
abundance: -

CDR3aa: ASSSLHSDRGLRGEKLF
v_gene: TRBV27
d_gene: TRBD1
abundance: few

CDR3aa: ASSVTANSGNTIY
v_gene: TRBV9
d_gene: -
abundance: few

CDR3aa: ASSEGRKNTEAF
v_gene: TRBV2
d_gene: -
abundance: -

CDR3aa: ASSPDTGTYNEQF
v_gene: TRBV7-2
d_gene: -
abundance: once

CDR3aa: ASSFYNNRPF
v_gene: TRBV5-5
d_gene: -
abundance: -

CDR3aa: ASSEEVAAYGYT
v_gene: TRBV2
d_gene: -
abundance: -

CDR3aa: ASSLRSYGYT
v_gene: TRBV7-2
d_gene: -
abundance: -

CDR3aa: ASAERTEAF
v_gene: TRBV6-5
d_gene: -
abundance: -

CDR3aa: ASSSGQGNYNSPLH
v_gene: TRBV3-1/TRBV3-2
d_gene: TRBD1
abundance: -

CDR3aa: ASSLRGGDGSPLH
v_gene: TRBV9
d_gene: -
abundance: -

CDR3aa: ASSYSGQGRGYT
v_gene: TRBV6-5
d_gene: TRBD1
abundance: -

CDR3aa: ASTSRVGQPQH
v_gene: TRBV2
d_gene: -
abundance: -

CDR3aa: ASRTLGGPQY
v_gene: TRBV28
d_gene: -
abundance: -

CDR3aa: ASSPSGGVYEQF
v_gene: TRBV7-2
d_gene: TRBD2
abundance: -

CDR3aa: ASSLGQMGWINEQF
v_gene: TRBV27
d_gene: -
abundance: -

CDR3aa: ATRGQGPYEQY
v_gene: TRBV19
d_gene: -
abundance: -

CDR3aa: ASSPPNSAAQH
v_gene: TRBV7-2
d_gene: -
abundance: -

CDR3aa: ASSLSGPRETQY
v_gene: TRBV7-2
d_gene: -
abundance: -

CDR3aa: ASSRGLAGGSTDTQY
v_gene: TRBV3-1/TRBV3-2
d_gene: TRBD2
abundance: -

CDR3aa: ASSIDSNEKLF
v_gene: TRBV19
d_gene: -
abundance: few

CDR3aa: ASSYFGHRGANYGYT
v_gene: TRBV6-2/TRBV6-3
d_gene: TRBD1
abundance: -

CDR3aa: ASSYSKGNTEAF
v_gene: TRBV6-5
d_gene: -
abundance: -

CDR3aa: ATSAPGRRNTEAF
v_gene: TRBV15
d_gene: -
abundance: -

CDR3aa: ASSHERTGTDTQY
v_gene: TRBV4-1
d_gene: -
abundance: -

CDR3aa: ASSYPRRATGELF
v_gene: TRBV6-2/TRBV6-3
d_gene: -
abundance: -

CDR3aa: ASSIERGSYNSPLH
v_gene: TRBV19
d_gene: -
abundance: -

CDR3aa: ASSLAPGQGNYGYT
v_gene: TRBV5-1
d_gene: TRBD1
abundance: -

CDR3aa: ASSLRRNYGYT
v_gene: TRBV7-8
d_gene: -
abundance: -

CDR3aa: ASSQGGRSYNEQF
v_gene: TRBV4-1
d_gene: -
abundance: once

CDR3aa: ASSFRGWEEKLF
v_gene: TRBV7-2
d_gene: -
abundance: -

CDR3aa: AWSVVDEQY
v_gene: TRBV30
d_gene: -
abundance: once

CDR3aa: ASSAQGFGQPQH
v_gene: TRBV28
d_gene: TRBD1
abundance: -

CDR3aa: ASSPPSGTHTEAF
v_gene: TRBV18
d_gene: -
abundance: -

CDR3aa: ASSLERGLSYNSPLH
v_gene: TRBV11-2
d_gene: TRBD1
abundance: -

CDR3aa: ASSPGVEAF
v_gene: TRBV14
d_gene: -
abundance: -

CDR3aa: ASSPARGAGGYEQY
v_gene: TRBV5-4
d_gene: TRBD2
abundance: -

CDR3aa: ASSQVRGATEAF
v_gene: TRBV4-3
d_gene: TRBD1
abundance: -

CDR3aa: ASSLVSRGMLF
v_gene: TRBV7-3
d_gene: -
abundance: -

CDR3aa: ASSLGSLISSYNSPLH
v_gene: TRBV7-8
d_gene: -
abundance: -

CDR3aa: ASSNDYGYT
v_gene: TRBV6-5
d_gene: -
abundance: -

CDR3aa: ASSLAPRGTYEQY
v_gene: TRBV27
d_gene: -
abundance: -

CDR3aa: ASSPKRGGPFLSSYNEQF
v_gene: TRBV18
d_gene: TRBD2
abundance: -

CDR3aa: ASRRGASTDTQY
v_gene: TRBV19
d_gene: -
abundance: -

CDR3aa: ASSPVLAGGRRGEQY
v_gene: TRBV7-2
d_gene: TRBD2
abundance: -

CDR3aa: ASSIPGRPSSGNTIY
v_gene: TRBV19
d_gene: -
abundance: -

CDR3aa: ASTYHGELF
v_gene: TRBV3-1/TRBV3-2
d_gene: -
abundance: once

CDR3aa: ATRGGASNQPQH
v_gene: TRBV10-3
d_gene: -
abundance: few

CDR3aa: ASSKAPENNYGYT
v_gene: TRBV21-1
d_gene: -
abundance: -

CDR3aa: ASRQGIGNGYT
v_gene: TRBV2
d_gene: -
abundance: few

CDR3aa: ASSLRRGGTDTQY
v_gene: TRBV7-3
d_gene: TRBD2
abundance: -

CDR3aa: ASSEEGRTGGKYEQY
v_gene: TRBV14
d_gene: TRBD1
abundance: -

CDR3aa: ASLARNTEAF
v_gene: TRBV6-6
d_gene: -
abundance: -

CDR3aa: ASSLRTGDNQPQH
v_gene: TRBV27
d_gene: TRBD1
abundance: -